This TCR beta chain is drawn from a study of blood T cell repertoires in COVID-19. TCRdb's table, derived via immunoSEQ multiplex PCR, lists solely in-frame clones and lacks some. The sample shows roughly 160,000 clones, around four fifths of them seen only once. CDR3 length equals 15 residues. Germline V CDR1 and CDR2: LGHNA, YSLEER. The V gene lost 5 bases and the J gene lost 2 bases, with 13 bases spanning the gap. The chain couples TRBV4-3 to TRBJ1-3, with D possibly being TRBD1 (6 bases). The clonotype was recovered from a woman aged 55-75 years with acute or convalescent COVID-19. The sequenced material came from peripheral blood. DNA for the CDR3: TGCGCCAGCAGCGCATCACAGGGTGCTGGAAACACCATATATTTT. This gives the protein CASSASQGAGNTIYF.